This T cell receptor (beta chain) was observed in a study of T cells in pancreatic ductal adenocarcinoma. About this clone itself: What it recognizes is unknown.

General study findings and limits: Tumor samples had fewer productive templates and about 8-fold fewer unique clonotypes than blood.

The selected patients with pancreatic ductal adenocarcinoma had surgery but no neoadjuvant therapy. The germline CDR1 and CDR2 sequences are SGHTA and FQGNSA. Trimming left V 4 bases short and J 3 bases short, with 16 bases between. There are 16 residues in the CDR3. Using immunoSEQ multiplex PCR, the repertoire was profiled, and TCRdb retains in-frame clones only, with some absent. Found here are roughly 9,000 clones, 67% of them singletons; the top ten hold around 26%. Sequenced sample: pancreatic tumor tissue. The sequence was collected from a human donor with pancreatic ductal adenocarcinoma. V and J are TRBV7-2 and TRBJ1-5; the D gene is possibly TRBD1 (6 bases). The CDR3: CASSSGQRRYNQPQHF. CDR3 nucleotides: TGTGCCAGCAGCTCTGGACAGAGGAGATACAATCAGCCCCAGCATTTT.